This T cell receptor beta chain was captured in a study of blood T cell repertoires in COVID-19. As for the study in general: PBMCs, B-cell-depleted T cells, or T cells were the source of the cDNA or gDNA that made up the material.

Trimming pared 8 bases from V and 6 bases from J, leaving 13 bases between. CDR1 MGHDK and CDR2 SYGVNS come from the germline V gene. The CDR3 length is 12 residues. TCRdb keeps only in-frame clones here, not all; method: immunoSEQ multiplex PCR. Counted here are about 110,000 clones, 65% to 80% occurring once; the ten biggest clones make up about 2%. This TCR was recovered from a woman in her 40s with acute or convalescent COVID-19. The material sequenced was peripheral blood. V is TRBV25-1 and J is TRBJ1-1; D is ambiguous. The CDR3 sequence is CASSARAAEAFF. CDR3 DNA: TGTGCCAGCTCGGCGAGGGCGGCTGAAGCTTTCTTT.